This T cell receptor beta chain appears in the sequencing data of a study of CD4 T cells in relation to SARS-CoV-2 and coronaviruses. In the study overall: After less than 11 days of antigen culture, PBMC TCR beta CDR3s were sequenced.

Unexposed donor CD4+ T cells date from about 2010-2019, before the COVID-19 pandemic. Isolation of CD4+ T cells took place after approximately 10 days in culture. V was cut by 3 bases and J by 3 bases, with 8 bases left in between. Per germline, CDR1 MNHEY and CDR2 SMNVEV (reference sequence). The CDR3 runs to 13 residues. Here immunoSEQ multiplex PCR was the method, and the copy in TCRdb shows in-frame clones only, minus some. The sample consists of around 15,000 clones, about 84% of them appearing once. Concerning this clone itself: Its matching antigen is unknown.

The V call is TRBV27, the J call TRBJ2-5; maybe TRBD1 (5 bases). Sequenced material: CD4+ T cells from PBMCs, cultured in vitro. The TCR originated in a human donor in good health. CDR3 sequence (DNA): TGTGCCAGCAGTTTGTCCAGGGAAGAGACCCAGTACTTC. Its translation is CASSLSREETQYF.